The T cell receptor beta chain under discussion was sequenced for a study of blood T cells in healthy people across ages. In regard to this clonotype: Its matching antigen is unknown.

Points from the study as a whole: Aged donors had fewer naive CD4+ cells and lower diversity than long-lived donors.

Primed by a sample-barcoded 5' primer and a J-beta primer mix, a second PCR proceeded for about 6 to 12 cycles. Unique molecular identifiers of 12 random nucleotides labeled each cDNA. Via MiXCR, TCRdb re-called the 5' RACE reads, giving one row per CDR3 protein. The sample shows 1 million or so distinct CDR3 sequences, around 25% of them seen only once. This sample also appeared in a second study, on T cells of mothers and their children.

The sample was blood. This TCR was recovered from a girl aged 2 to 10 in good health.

This chain's CDR3 is CASSLVGTGDYNEQFF. Written as DNA, the CDR3 is TGTGCCAGCAGCTTAGTGGGGACAGGGGATTACAATGAGCAGTTCTTC. This chain uses TRBV7-2 with TRBJ2-1; 10 nucleotides align to TRBD1. Germline CDR1 is SGHTA and CDR2 is FQGNSA. The trim removed 1 base at V and 4 bases at J, leaving 4 bases unmatched. This CDR3 spans 16 amino acids.